The 22 T cell receptor beta chains below all came from one sample that was sequenced in a study of PD-1 blockade in classical Hodgkin lymphoma. Time point described: newly diagnosed, previously untreated cHL patient sample. Thawed PBMCs were the source of CD4+ T cells, purified by magnetic negative selection. TCRdb's copy holds only in-frame clones and misses some; the assay was immunoSEQ multiplex PCR. The profile shows around 26,000 clones, roughly nine tenths of them singletons. Sequenced sample: CD4+ T cells from blood. The source is a human donor with classical Hodgkin lymphoma.

The chain joins TRBV5-5 to TRBJ2-7, with 7 bases fitting TRBD1. J was trimmed by 1 base and V by 2 bases; bases with no gene match: 6. Germline V lookup: CDR1 SGHKS, CDR2 YYEKEE (reference sequence). The CDR3 has 15 amino acids. The chain's CDR3 is CASSFGQGVSYEQYF. For the CDR3, the DNA is TGTGCCAGCAGCTTCGGCCAGGGGGTATCCTACGAGCAGTACTTC.

The chain carries TRBV5-4 and TRBJ2-3; no reliable D call. CDR1 and CDR2 from the germline V gene are SGHNT and YYREEE (reference sequence). V lost 4 bases and J lost 2, with 14 bases in between. This CDR3 is 15 amino acids long. CDR3 sequence reads: CASSRDMGITDTQYF. The CDR3 DNA reads TGTGCCAGCAGCCGCGACATGGGGATCACAGATACGCAGTATTTT.

The chain has TRBV6-1 and TRBJ1-5; tentative D call: TRBD1 (6 bases). Germline CDR1 reads MNHNS; CDR2 reads SASEGT. V lost 4 bases, J lost 6 bases, and 13 bases lay in between. CDR3 size: 14 residues. DNA of the CDR3: TGTGCCAGCAGTGCGGAAACAGGGTTTCAGCCCCAGCATTTT. Protein product: CASSAETGFQPQHF.

V is TRBV6-5 and J is TRBJ2-5; a possible D gene is TRBD2 (6 bases). Germline V gene sequence: CDR1 MNHEY, CDR2 SVGAGI. The CDR3 covers 13 residues. The V end lost 6 bases, the J end lost 1 base, and 9 bases lay between the germline ends. DNA for the CDR3: TGTGCCAGCAGCCCGGGACTCCAAGAGACCCAGTACTTC. It is translated as CASSPGLQETQYF.

This clone was counted once. The rearrangement uses TRBV10-3 and TRBJ1-3; a possible D gene is TRBD1 (5 bases). The V end was cut by 6 bases, the J end by 0 bases, with 9 bases between. This CDR3 spans 14 amino acids. CDR1 is ENHRY, CDR2 SYGVKD, per germline. The CDR3 loop reads CAIRRGNSGNTIYF. The CDR3 DNA reads as TGTGCCATCAGAAGGGGAAACTCTGGAAACACCATATATTTT.

This chain joins TRBV9 and TRBJ2-7; D perhaps matches TRBD1 (5 bases). The CDR3 spans 14 residues. The germline V gene has CDR1 SGDLS and CDR2 YYNGEE. Trimming left V 1 base short and J 5 bases short, with 13 bases between. CDR3 in DNA: TGTGCCAGCAGCGTATCAGGGAATTTCCACGAGCAGTACTTC. It is translated as CASSVSGNFHEQYF.

This chain uses TRBV19 with TRBJ1-5; D not resolved. The CDR3 has 15 residues. V dropped 7 bases and J dropped 0 bases, with 13 bases sitting between them. Germline V gene lookup returns CDR1 LNHDA and CDR2 SQIVND (reference sequence). CDR3 protein: CASTNRGFSNQPQHF. In nucleotides, the CDR3 is TGTGCCAGTACCAACAGAGGATTTAGCAATCAGCCCCAGCATTTT. Using reference TRBV19 and TRBJ1-5 for the parts outside the CDR3, the full variable domain is DGGITQSPKYLFRKEGQNVTLSCEQNLNHDAMYWYRQDPGQGLRLIYYSQIVNDFQKGDIAEGYSVSREKKESFPLTVTSAQKNPTAFYLCASTNRGFSNQPQHFGDGTRLSIL.

V and J are TRBV6-4 and TRBJ2-3, with TRBD2 matching 10 bases. CDR1 is MRHNA and CDR2 is SNTAGT in the germline V gene. V shed 4 bases, J shed 2 bases, and the junction held 3 bases outside the gene matches. The CDR3 is made up of 15 amino acids. CDR3 amino acids: CASSVSGGYTDTQYF. CDR3 DNA sequence: TGTGCCAGCAGTGTTAGCGGGGGGTACACAGATACGCAGTATTTT.

This rearrangement joins TRBV6-1 to TRBJ2-3, with D tentatively TRBD1 (6 bases). The length of the CDR3 is 14 residues. From germline, CDR1 is MNHNS and CDR2 SASEGT. V lost 2 bases and J lost 4, with 10 bases in between. The CDR3 region is CASSELTGSDTQYF. For the CDR3, the DNA is TGTGCCAGCAGTGAACTCACAGGGTCAGATACGCAGTATTTT.

J is TRBJ2-7 and V is TRBV2; D is perhaps TRBD1 or TRBD2 (6 bases each). V lost 4 bases, J lost 2 bases, and 12 bases lay in between. CDR1 is SNHLY, CDR2 FYNNEI, per germline. CDR3 length: 14 residues. CDR3 region: CASSAGAGAYEQYF. CDR3 nucleotides: TGTGCCAGCAGTGCGGGGGCAGGGGCCTACGAGCAGTACTTC.

The chain has TRBV28 and TRBJ2-5; D is undetermined. The CDR3 has 16 residues. V lost 4 bases and J lost 1, with 16 bases in between. The germline V gene encodes CDR1 MDHEN and CDR2 SYDVKM. CDR3 loop: CASSSPNDPPQETQYF. CDR3 in DNA: TGTGCCAGCAGTTCCCCCAATGACCCGCCCCAAGAGACCCAGTACTTC.

J is TRBJ1-3 and V is TRBV28; D unclear. Germline V gene lookup returns CDR1 MDHEN and CDR2 SYDVKM. CDR3 length: 16 residues. Trimming pared 6 bases from V and 0 bases from J, leaving 15 bases between. The CDR3 loop is CASSRLDGVSGNTIYF. The DNA of the CDR3 is TGTGCCAGCAGCCGCCTTGACGGAGTCTCTGGAAACACCATATATTTT.

The chain links TRBV5-6 to TRBJ2-3; D not certain. The CDR3 runs 13 residues. Germline values: CDR1 SGHDT, CDR2 YYEEEE. The V end was cut by 2 bases, the J end by 3 bases, with 7 bases between. In nucleotides, the CDR3 is TGTGCCAGCAGCTTAGGTGCTACAGATACGCAGTATTTT. This sequence encodes CASSLGATDTQYF.

The rearrangement uses TRBV7-2 and TRBJ2-5; tentative D call: TRBD1 (5 bases). Trimming stripped 3 bases from V and 3 bases from J, with 11 bases between. This CDR3 is 14 amino acids long. CDR1 and CDR2 (germline): SGHTA, FQGNSA. CDR3 in amino acids: CASSFSGPEETQYF. As DNA, the CDR3 is TGTGCCAGCAGCTTCTCAGGGCCAGAAGAGACCCAGTACTTC.

The chain uses TRBV19 and TRBJ2-7; TRBD1 matches at 7 bases. V shed 1 base, J shed 4 bases, and the junction held 7 bases outside the gene matches. The CDR3 is 15 residues long. The germline V gene encodes CDR1 LNHDA and CDR2 SQIVND (reference sequence). CDR3 sequence: CASSIGRQGVYEQYF. As DNA, the CDR3 is TGTGCCAGTAGTATAGGGAGGCAGGGGGTTTACGAGCAGTACTTC. The full variable domain, with the rest looked up from reference TRBV19 and TRBJ2-7, is DGGITQSPKYLFRKEGQNVTLSCEQNLNHDAMYWYRQDPGQGLRLIYYSQIVNDFQKGDIAEGYSVSREKKESFPLTVTSAQKNPTAFYLCASSIGRQGVYEQYFGPGTRLTVT.

This sequence joins TRBV2 and TRBJ2-5; TRBD1 matches 9 bases. Trimming removed 4 bases from V and 13 bases from J; junction bases left unmatched: 13. Germline V lookup: CDR1 SNHLY, CDR2 FYNNEI. The CDR3 contains 14 residues. CDR3 sequence reads: CASSARTGDPIWYF. The CDR3 DNA follows: TGTGCCAGCAGTGCCAGGACAGGGGATCCTATCTGGTACTTC.

In DNA form, the CDR3 reads TGTGCCAGCGACAGTATGTCGACTAATGAAAAACTGTTTTTT. Translation gives CASDSMSTNEKLFF. V is TRBV2 and J is TRBJ1-4, with D perhaps matching TRBD1 (5 bases). Germline values: CDR1 SNHLY, CDR2 FYNNEI. This CDR3 spans 14 amino acids. Trimming stripped 8 bases from V and 2 bases from J, with 12 bases between.

V is TRBV18 and J is TRBJ1-4; tentative D call: TRBD1 (5 bases). Between the trimmed V and J ends, which lost 3 bases and 8 bases, there was a span of 31 bases. From germline, CDR1 is KGHSH and CDR2 LQKENI. CDR3 length equals 20 residues. The CDR3 DNA follows: TGTGCCAGCTCACCGTCTAAGGGGATTAGGCGGCTTGGTATTCCCGAAAAACTGTTTTTT. Translation gives CASSPSKGIRRLGIPEKLFF.

CDR3 region: CAISESLSGVGTDTQYF. DNA of the CDR3: TGTGCCATCAGTGAGTCTTTAAGCGGGGTGGGTACAGATACGCAGTATTTT. This chain uses TRBV10-3 with TRBJ2-3, with TRBD2 matching over 7 bases. The CDR3 runs 17 residues. Trimming at V came to 0 bases and at J to 3 bases, leaving 9 bases not matched to a gene. The germline gives CDR1 ENHRY, CDR2 SYGVKD.

The V and J genes are TRBV5-4 and TRBJ2-3, with 11 bases aligning to TRBD2. After removal of 0 bases from V and 6 bases from J, the junction contained 6 bases not matched to a gene. The CDR3 loop spans 16 amino acids. Germline CDR1 reads SGHNT; CDR2 reads YYREEE (reference sequence). The CDR3 protein is CASSLDSSGGWDTQYF. The CDR3 nucleotides are TGTGCCAGCAGCTTGGATTCTAGCGGGGGGTGGGATACGCAGTATTTT.

J is TRBJ1-6 and V is TRBV19; D is undetermined. V lost 2 bases, J lost 2 bases, and 10 bases lay in between. Per germline, CDR1 LNHDA and CDR2 SQIVND (reference sequence). There are 16 residues in the CDR3. CDR3 DNA sequence: TGTGCCAGTAGTATAACCACGGCACCCTATAATTCACCCCTCCACTTT. Translation gives CASSITTAPYNSPLHF.

The rearrangement uses TRBV7-2 and TRBJ2-5; D remains unclear. V gave up 4 bases and J gave up 5 bases, with 11 bases separating them. This CDR3 has 13 residues. Per the germline V gene, CDR1 is SGHTA and CDR2 is FQGNSA. As DNA, the CDR3 is TGTGCCAGCAGCTCTCGGACCCCGGAGACCCAGTACTTC. This translates into CASSSRTPETQYF.